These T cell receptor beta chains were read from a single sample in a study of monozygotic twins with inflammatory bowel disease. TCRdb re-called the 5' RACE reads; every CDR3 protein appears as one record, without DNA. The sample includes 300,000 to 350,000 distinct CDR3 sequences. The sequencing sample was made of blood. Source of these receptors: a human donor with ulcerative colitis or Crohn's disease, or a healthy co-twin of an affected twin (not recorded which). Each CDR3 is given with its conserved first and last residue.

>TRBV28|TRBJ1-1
CASSFGCTEALF
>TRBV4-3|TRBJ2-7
CASSQVENYEQYF
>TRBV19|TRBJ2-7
CASSSTGWAYEQYF
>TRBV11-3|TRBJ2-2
CASSSGDFGDTGELFF
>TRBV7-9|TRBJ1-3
CASRGSSGNTIYF
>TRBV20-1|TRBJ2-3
CSANSGGVTDTQYF
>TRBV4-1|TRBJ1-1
CASSQDGRRRTEAFF
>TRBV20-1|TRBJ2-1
CSARDKLAASYNEQFF
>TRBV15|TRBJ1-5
CATSRDLDNQPQHF
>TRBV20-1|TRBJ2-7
CSAPEGTAAYEQYF
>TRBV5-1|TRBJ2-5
CASNSRPGETQYF
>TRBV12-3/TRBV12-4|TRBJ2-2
CASSLSFGLVGELFF